This T cell receptor (beta chain) stems from a study of read filtering for tumor transcriptome and immune sequencing. The overall study: DNase treatment preceded whole-transcriptome library preparation. TCR-mapped reads were about 3.5 to 10.27 million with IR-seq versus about 80 to 1273 with RNA-seq. The study, taken as a whole, reports: IR-seq and RNA-seq agreed better without single-read clonotypes. The CD138-negative fraction was mixed bone marrow immune cells, not pure T cells.

This clonotype was seen a few times. The antigen remains unidentified. It may be a read error: a sequence one base away is much more abundant. From roughly 390 ng of RNA, a library with molecular barcoded alpha/delta and beta/gamma adaptors was made. TCRdb re-analysed the reads in MiXCR, keeping a single row per CDR3 protein. The sample lists about 45,000 distinct CDR3 sequences, around 21% seen once, with over 35% in the top ten. Germline V gene lookup returns CDR1 SQVTM and CDR2 ANQGSEA. CDR3 length: 13 residues. After removal of 6 bases from V and 7 bases from J, the junction contained 11 bases not matched to a gene.

The receptor's source is a donor aged 40 or older with multiple myeloma. Sequencing was carried out using a population of CD138-negative cells sorted from bone marrow. The chain uses TRBV29-1 and TRBJ2-5; 7 nucleotides match TRBD1. The CDR3 sequence: CSVDRVNGGTQYF. For the CDR3, the DNA is TGCAGCGTCGACAGGGTCAATGGAGGGACCCAGTACTTC.